This TCR beta chain was observed in a study of naive and memory T cell subsets. From germline, CDR1 is SEHNR and CDR2 FQNEAQ (reference sequence). This CDR3 contains 15 residues. V dropped 5 bases and J dropped 3 bases, with 14 bases sitting between them. Both TRBC1 and TRBC2 were covered by a beta constant-region primer of two equimolar oligonucleotides. Ligated cDNA was amplified by four rounds of PCR with nested alpha and beta constant-region primers and SP2. Via MiXCR, TCRdb re-called the UMI-ligation and nested PCR reads, giving one row per CDR3 protein. The sample gives roughly 80,000 distinct CDR3 sequences, roughly 9.3% of which show up once; 1.2% is in the top ten. Broader study findings: Between naive and memory subsets, TCR abundance power law exponents differed. A few larger clonotypes appeared in naive repertoires, especially CD8, possibly memory cells re-expressing CD45RA. RNA-based TCR counts may shift with T cell activation and differentiation. Over 90% of naive TCR sequences appeared only once, unlike memory subsets.

Concerning this clonotype itself: What it recognizes is unknown.

The rearrangement links TRBV7-9 to TRBJ1-5; a possible D gene is TRBD1 (5 bases). This clonotype originated in a human donor in good health. Sample: naive CD8+ T cells from blood. The CDR3 DNA reads TGTGCCAGCAGCCCGGAGTGGGACCCCAATCAGCCCCAGCATTTT. Translated, it gives CASSPEWDPNQPQHF. Full variable domain (missing parts from reference TRBV7-9 and TRBJ1-5): DTGVSQNPRHKITKRGQNVTFRCDPISEHNRLYWYRQTLGQGPEFLTYFQNEAQLEKSRLLSDRFSAERPKGSFSTLEIQRTEQGDSAMYLCASSPEWDPNQPQHFGDGTRLSIL.